These 8 T cell receptor beta chains were all obtained from the same sample, sequenced in a study of cytomegalovirus exposure and HLA in healthy donors. Researchers ran the PCR with 60 Vbeta and 13 Jbeta primers. Sequencing was performed with immunoSEQ multiplex PCR; in TCRdb, only in-frame clones are kept and a portion is missing. The sample lists about 160,000 clones; roughly four fifths were seen once. The sequenced sample consisted of PBMCs. The receptors here all came from a man aged 50 to 59 in good health and CMV-seropositive.

The chain uses TRBV2 and TRBJ1-1, with TRBD1 matching 8 bases. V dropped 6 bases and J dropped 6; count of bases not matched to a gene: 3. Germline V gene data show CDR1 as SNHLY and CDR2 as FYNNEI. The CDR3 spans 12 residues. CDR3: CASRGDRPEAFF. As DNA, the CDR3 is TGTGCCAGCAGGGGGGACAGGCCTGAAGCTTTCTTT.

Only one count was recorded for this clone. The chain carries TRBV6-6 and TRBJ1-1; TRBD1 matches at 8 bases. This CDR3 spans 14 amino acids. Germline V CDR1 and CDR2: MNHNY, SVGAGI (reference sequence). With 5 bases clipped from V and 3 bases from J, the junction kept 5 bases outside the gene matches. CDR3 amino acids: CASSGQGRYTEAFF. CDR3 bases: TGTGCCAGCAGTGGACAGGGTAGGTACACTGAAGCTTTCTTT.

The gene calls are TRBV28 and TRBJ2-2, with D unclear. V lost 8 bases and J 4 bases, leaving 8 bases between the germline ends. The CDR3 sequence is 12 residues long. Germline lookup yields CDR1 MDHEN and CDR2 SYDVKM. The CDR3 nucleotides are TGTGCCAGCTGTAGCTTCACCGGGGAGCTGTTTTTT. Translation gives CASCSFTGELFF.

The rearrangement uses TRBV7-3 and TRBJ2-5; 7 nucleotides match TRBD1. V was clipped by 5 bases and J by 4 bases; unmatched bases: 10. The CDR3 totals 15 residues. Germline V CDR1 and CDR2: SGHTA, FQGTGA. The CDR3 sequence: CASSPQAGGIETQYF. The CDR3 nucleotides are TGTGCCAGCAGCCCCCAAGCAGGGGGAATAGAGACCCAGTACTTC.

This chain links TRBV30 with TRBJ2-1, with 8 nucleotides matching TRBD2. The junction had 4 bases not matched to a gene; V was cut back by 4 bases and J by 2 bases. CDR3 length: 14 amino acids. The germline V gene has CDR1 GTSNPN and CDR2 SVGIG (reference sequence). The CDR3 DNA reads TGTGCCTGGATGGGCGGGAGGCCCTACAATGAGCAGTTCTTC. Protein: CAWMGGRPYNEQFF.

The chain recombines TRBV25-1 with TRBJ2-5; 11 bases agree with TRBD2. The CDR3 runs 16 residues. Trimming at V came to 5 bases and at J to 5 bases, leaving 10 bases not matched to a gene. Germline V gene data show CDR1 as MGHDK and CDR2 as SYGVNS. Here the CDR3 reads CASSPKLAGGWETQYF. The CDR3, as DNA: TGTGCCAGCAGTCCCAAGCTAGCGGGAGGATGGGAGACCCAGTACTTC.

The chain recombines TRBV7-2 with TRBJ1-2, with 9 bases that match TRBD1. CDR1 SGHTA and CDR2 FQGNSA come from the germline V gene. The CDR3 has 15 residues. V was pared by 5 bases and J by 2 bases, with 6 bases of the junction left unmatched. CDR3 bases: TGTGCCAGCAGCCAAGGGACAGGGAAGAACTATGGCTACACCTTC. Amino acids: CASSQGTGKNYGYTF. The whole variable domain, remainder taken from reference TRBV7-2 and TRBJ1-2, is GAGVSQSPSNKVTEKGKDVELRCDPISGHTALYWYRQSLGQGLEFLIYFQGNSAPDKSGLPSDRFSAERTGGSVSTLTIQRTQQEDSAVYLCASSQGTGKNYGYTFGSGTRLTVV.

V gene TRBV27 combines with J gene TRBJ1-5; TRBD1 agrees at 9 bases. V lost 3 bases and J lost 6; bases outside the gene matches: 6. The V gene's germline CDR1 is MNHEY and CDR2 SMNVEV (reference sequence). There are 15 residues in the CDR3. The CDR3 sequence: CASSFGGQGVQPQHF. CDR3 in DNA: TGTGCCAGCAGTTTTGGGGGACAGGGCGTTCAGCCCCAGCATTTT.